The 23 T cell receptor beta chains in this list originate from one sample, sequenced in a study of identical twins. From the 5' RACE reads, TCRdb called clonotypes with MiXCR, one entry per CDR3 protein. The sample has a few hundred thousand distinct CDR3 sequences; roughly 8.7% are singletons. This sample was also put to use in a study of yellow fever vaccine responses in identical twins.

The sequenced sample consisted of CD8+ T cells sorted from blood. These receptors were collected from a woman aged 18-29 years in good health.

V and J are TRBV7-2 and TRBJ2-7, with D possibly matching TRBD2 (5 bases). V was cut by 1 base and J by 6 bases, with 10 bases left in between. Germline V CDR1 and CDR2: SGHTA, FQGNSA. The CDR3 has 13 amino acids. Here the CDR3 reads CASSLGGSLEQYF. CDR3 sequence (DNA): TGTGCCAGCAGCTTAGGTGGGAGTCTCGAGCAGTACTTC.

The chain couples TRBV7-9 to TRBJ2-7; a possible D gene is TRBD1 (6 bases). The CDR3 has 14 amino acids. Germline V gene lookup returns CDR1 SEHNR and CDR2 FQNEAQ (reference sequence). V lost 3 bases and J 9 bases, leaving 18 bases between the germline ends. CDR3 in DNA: TGTGCCAGCAGCTTTAGGGGAAGACAGGACGCGCAGTACTTC. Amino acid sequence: CASSFRGRQDAQYF.

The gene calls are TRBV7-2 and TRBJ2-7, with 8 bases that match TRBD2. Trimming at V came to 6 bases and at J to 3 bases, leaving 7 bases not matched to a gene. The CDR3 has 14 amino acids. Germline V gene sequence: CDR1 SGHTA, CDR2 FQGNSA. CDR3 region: CASRGTSMSYEQYF. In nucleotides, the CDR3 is TGTGCCAGCAGGGGGACTAGTATGAGCTACGAGCAGTACTTC. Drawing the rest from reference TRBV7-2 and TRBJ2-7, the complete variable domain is GAGVSQSPSNKVTEKGKDVELRCDPISGHTALYWYRQSLGQGLEFLIYFQGNSAPDKSGLPSDRFSAERTGGSVSTLTIQRTQQEDSAVYLCASRGTSMSYEQYFGPGTRLTVT.

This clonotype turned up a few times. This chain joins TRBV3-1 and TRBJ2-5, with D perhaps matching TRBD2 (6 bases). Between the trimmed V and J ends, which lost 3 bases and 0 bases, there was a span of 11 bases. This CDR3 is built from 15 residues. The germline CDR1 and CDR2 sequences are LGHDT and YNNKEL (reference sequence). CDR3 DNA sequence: TGTGCCAGCAGCCATGCCCCGGGAGACCAAGAGACCCAGTACTTC. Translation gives CASSHAPGDQETQYF.

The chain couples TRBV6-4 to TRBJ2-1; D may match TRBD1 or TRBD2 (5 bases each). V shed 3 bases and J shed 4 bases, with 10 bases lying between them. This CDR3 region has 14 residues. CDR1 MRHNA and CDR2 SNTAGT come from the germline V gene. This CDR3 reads CASSEGTEYNEQFF. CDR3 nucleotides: TGTGCCAGCAGTGAAGGGACGGAATACAATGAGCAGTTCTTC.

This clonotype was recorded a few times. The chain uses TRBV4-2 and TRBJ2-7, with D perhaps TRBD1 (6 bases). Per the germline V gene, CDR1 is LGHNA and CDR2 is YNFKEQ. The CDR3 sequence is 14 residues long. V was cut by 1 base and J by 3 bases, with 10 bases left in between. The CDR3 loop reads CASSQVQGIYEQYF. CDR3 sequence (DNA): TGTGCCAGCAGCCAAGTACAGGGAATCTACGAGCAGTACTTC.

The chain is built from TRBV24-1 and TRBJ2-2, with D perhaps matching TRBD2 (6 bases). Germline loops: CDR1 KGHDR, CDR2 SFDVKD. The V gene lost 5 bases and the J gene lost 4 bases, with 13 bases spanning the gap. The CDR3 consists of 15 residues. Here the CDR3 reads CATSVTEEGTGELFF. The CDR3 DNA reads TGTGCCACCAGTGTTACCGAGGAGGGCACCGGGGAGCTGTTTTTT.

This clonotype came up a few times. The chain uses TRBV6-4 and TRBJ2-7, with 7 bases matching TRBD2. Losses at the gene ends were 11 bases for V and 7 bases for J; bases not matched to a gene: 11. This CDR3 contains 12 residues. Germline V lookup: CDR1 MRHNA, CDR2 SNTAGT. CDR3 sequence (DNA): TGTGCCGGGCGGGGGAGGAAGGAAGAGCAGTACTTC. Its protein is CAGRGRKEEQYF.

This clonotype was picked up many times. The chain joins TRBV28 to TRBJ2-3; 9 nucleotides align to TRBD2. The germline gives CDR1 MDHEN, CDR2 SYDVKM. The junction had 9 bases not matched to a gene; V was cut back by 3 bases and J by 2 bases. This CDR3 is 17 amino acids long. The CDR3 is CASSFESAGGSTDTQYF. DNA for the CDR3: TGTGCCAGCAGTTTCGAGTCAGCGGGAGGTTCCACAGATACGCAGTATTTT.

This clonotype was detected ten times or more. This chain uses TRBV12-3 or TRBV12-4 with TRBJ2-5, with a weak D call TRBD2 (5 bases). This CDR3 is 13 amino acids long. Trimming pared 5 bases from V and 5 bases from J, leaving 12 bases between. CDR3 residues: CASSPRLRETQYF. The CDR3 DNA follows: TGTGCCAGCAGTCCCCGACTACGGGAGACCCAGTACTTC.

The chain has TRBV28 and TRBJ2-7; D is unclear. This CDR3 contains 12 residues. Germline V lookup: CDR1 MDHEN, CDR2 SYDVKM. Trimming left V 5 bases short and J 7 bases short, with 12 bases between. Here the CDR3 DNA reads TGTGCCAGCAGTGTTGGACGTCTGGAGCAGTACTTC. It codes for CASSVGRLEQYF.

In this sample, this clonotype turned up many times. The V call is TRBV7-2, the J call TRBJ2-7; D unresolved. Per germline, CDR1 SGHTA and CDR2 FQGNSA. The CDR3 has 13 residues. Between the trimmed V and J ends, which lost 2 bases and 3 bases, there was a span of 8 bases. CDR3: CASSLRYNYEQYF. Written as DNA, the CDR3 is TGTGCCAGCAGCTTACGATACAACTACGAGCAGTACTTC. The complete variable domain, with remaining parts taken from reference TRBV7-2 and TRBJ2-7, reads GAGVSQSPSNKVTEKGKDVELRCDPISGHTALYWYRQSLGQGLEFLIYFQGNSAPDKSGLPSDRFSAERTGGSVSTLTIQRTQQEDSAVYLCASSLRYNYEQYFGPGTRLTVT.

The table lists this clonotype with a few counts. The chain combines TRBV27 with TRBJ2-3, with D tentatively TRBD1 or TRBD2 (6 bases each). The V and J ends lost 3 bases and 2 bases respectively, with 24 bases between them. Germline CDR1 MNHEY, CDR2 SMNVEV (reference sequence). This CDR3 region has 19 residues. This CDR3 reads CASSFTGIIRGGFTDTQYF. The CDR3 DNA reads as TGTGCCAGCAGTTTCACGGGAATAATCAGGGGAGGTTTCACAGATACGCAGTATTTT.

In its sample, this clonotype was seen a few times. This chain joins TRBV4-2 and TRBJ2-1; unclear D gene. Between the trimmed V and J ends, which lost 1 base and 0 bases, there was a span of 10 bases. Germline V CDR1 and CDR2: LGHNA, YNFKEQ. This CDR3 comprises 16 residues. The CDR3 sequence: CASSQVSGPSYNEQFF. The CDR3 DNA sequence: TGTGCCAGCAGCCAAGTTTCAGGCCCCTCCTACAATGAGCAGTTCTTC.

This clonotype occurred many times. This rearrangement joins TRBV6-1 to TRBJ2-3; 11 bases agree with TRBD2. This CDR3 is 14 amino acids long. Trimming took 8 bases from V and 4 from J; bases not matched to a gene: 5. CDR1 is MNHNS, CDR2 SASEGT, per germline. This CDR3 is CASATSGSADTQYF. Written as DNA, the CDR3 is TGTGCCAGCGCAACTAGCGGGAGCGCAGATACGCAGTATTTT.

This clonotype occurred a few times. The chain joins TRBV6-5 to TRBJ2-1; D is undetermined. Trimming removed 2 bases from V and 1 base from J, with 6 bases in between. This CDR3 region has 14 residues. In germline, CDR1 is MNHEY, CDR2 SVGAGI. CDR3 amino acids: CASSYPESYNEQFF. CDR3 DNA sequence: TGTGCCAGCAGTTACCCGGAGTCCTACAATGAGCAGTTCTTC.

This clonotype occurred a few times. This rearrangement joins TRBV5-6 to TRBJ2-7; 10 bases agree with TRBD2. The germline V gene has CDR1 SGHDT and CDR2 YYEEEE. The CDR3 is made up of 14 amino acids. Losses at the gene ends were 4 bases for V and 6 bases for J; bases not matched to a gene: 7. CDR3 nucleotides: TGTGCCAGCAGCCCCGCGGGACTAGCGAGCGAGCAGTACTTC. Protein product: CASSPAGLASEQYF.

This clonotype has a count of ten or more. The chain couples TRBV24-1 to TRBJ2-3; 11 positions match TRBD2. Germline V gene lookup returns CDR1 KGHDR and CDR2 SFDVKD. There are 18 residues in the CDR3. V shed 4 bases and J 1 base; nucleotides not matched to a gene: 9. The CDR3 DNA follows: TGTGCCACCAGTGACCGTCTCGGACTAGCGGGCCGCACAGATACGCAGTATTTT. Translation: CATSDRLGLAGRTDTQYF.

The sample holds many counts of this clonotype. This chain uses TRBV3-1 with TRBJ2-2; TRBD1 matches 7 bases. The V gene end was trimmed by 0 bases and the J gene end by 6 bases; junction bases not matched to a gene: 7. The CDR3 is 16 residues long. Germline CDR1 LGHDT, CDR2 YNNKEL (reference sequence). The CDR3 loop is CASSQEGDRESGELFF. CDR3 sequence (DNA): TGTGCCAGCAGCCAAGAGGGAGACAGGGAATCCGGGGAGCTGTTTTTT.

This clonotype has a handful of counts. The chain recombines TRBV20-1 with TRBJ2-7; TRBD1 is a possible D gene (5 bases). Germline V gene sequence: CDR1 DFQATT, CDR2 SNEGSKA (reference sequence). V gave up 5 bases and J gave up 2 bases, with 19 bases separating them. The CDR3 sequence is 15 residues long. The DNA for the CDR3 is TGCAGTGCTCCCTTCTCGGCAGGGTCCCCCTACGAGCAGTACTTC. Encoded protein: CSAPFSAGSPYEQYF.

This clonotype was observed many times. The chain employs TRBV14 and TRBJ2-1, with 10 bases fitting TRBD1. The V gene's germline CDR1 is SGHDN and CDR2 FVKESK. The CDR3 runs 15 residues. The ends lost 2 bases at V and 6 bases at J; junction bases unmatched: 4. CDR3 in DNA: TGTGCCAGCAGCCAAACGGACAGGGGGTCCAATGAGCAGTTCTTC. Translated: CASSQTDRGSNEQFF.

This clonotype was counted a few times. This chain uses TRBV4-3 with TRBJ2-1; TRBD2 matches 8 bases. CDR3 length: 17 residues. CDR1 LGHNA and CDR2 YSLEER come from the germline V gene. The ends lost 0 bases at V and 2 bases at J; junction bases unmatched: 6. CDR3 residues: CASSQDIERETYNEQFF. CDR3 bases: TGCGCCAGCAGCCAAGATATCGAGCGGGAGACCTACAATGAGCAGTTCTTC.

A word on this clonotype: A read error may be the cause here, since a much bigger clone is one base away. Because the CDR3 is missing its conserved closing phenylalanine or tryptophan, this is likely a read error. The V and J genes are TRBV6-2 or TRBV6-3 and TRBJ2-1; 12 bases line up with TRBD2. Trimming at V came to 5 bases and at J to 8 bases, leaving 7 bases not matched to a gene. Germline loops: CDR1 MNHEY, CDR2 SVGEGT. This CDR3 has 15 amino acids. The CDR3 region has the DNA TGTGCCAGCAGTGGGCTAGCGGGAGGGTTTTATGAGCAGTTCATC. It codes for CASSGLAGGFYEQFI.